This TCR beta chain appears in the sequencing data of a study of a mutant IDH1 vaccine in newly diagnosed glioma. Study-level findings and limits: Alterations occurring in top peripheral T cell clonotypes seemed unrelated to pseudoprogression.

Time point specified: baseline, week 1 (first vaccination visit). Specified treatment: pre-vaccination baseline after standard-of-care therapy. The astrocytomas were IDH1-mutant, ATRX-negative, and WHO grade 3 or 4. As concerns this clone: The antigen remains undetermined.

Profiling relied on immunoSEQ multiplex PCR, and the TCRdb table lists in-frame clones only, not all of them. The repertoire holds about 92,000 clones, with roughly four fifths as singletons. The germline gives CDR1 SGHRS, CDR2 YFSETQ. The CDR3 consists of 14 residues. V lost 4 bases to trimming and J lost 5 bases, with 15 bases between them. The chain combines TRBV5-1 with TRBJ1-1; tentative D call: TRBD1 (5 bases). The receptor was derived from a woman aged 45-65 years with glioma. The sample here was PBMCs, taken from a glioma patient treated with radiotherapy, temozolomide or both. The CDR3 protein is CASSIGDKRTEAFF. The CDR3 nucleotides read TGCGCCAGCAGCATAGGGGATAAGAGGACTGAAGCTTTCTTT.